Shown below are 2 T cell receptor beta chains from a single sample sequenced in a study of blood T cell repertoires in COVID-19. TCRdb keeps only in-frame clones here, not all; method: immunoSEQ multiplex PCR. The table has roughly 55,000 clones, about 86% seen once. The sample taken for sequencing was peripheral blood. These receptors originate from a man between 65 and 80 years old with active COVID-19.

This rearrangement joins TRBV6-5 to TRBJ1-5; weak D call: TRBD1 (5 bases). The CDR3 loop spans 14 amino acids. Trimming pared 6 bases from V and 7 bases from J, leaving 16 bases between. Germline V CDR1 and CDR2: MNHEY, SVGAGI. The DNA of the CDR3 is TGTGCCAGCAGCCCCAGCCCCCAGGGACAGCCCCAGCATTTT. As protein: CASSPSPQGQPQHF.

This clone appeared many times. This sequence joins TRBV4-3 and TRBJ2-3, with 12 bases that match TRBD2. Germline V gives CDR1 LGHNA, CDR2 YSLEER. Germline trimming cut 1 base from V and 7 bases from J; bases unmatched to any gene: 3. The CDR3 extends over 15 amino acids. The CDR3 nucleotides are TGCGCCAGCAGCCAAGTCGGGACTAGCGGGCATACGCAGTATTTT. Residues: CASSQVGTSGHTQYF.